This T cell receptor beta chain was profiled in a study of blood T cells in healthy people across ages. Looked up from germline, CDR1 is ENHRY and CDR2 is SYGVKD. This CDR3 comprises 16 residues. V gave up 4 bases and J gave up 0 bases; unmatched junction bases: 6. Primers used in a second PCR of about 7 to 12 cycles were a sample-barcoded 5' primer and a J-beta primer mix. Each CDR3 protein is one row after TCRdb ran MiXCR on the 5' RACE reads. The table includes over a million distinct CDR3 sequences, more than 40% detected once. This clonotype was observed a handful of times. This receptor was identified in a woman aged 55-70 years in good health. Sequenced sample: blood. V gene TRBV10-3 combines with J gene TRBJ1-2; 9 positions match TRBD1. CDR3 DNA: TGTGCCATCAGTGGGGACAGGGTTTCAGCTAACTATGGCTACACCTTC. As protein: CAISGDRVSANYGYTF.